The clone carrying this T cell receptor delta chain was seen a handful of times. TCRdb applied CATT to the RT-PCR reads for clone calling. Of 13,000 or so delta-chain clones listed, more than 30% were seen once; the top ten hold less than 4.5%. This sample was taken from a study of gamma-delta T cells after stem cell transplantation. CDR1 is TVYSNPD and CDR2 is GDNSRS in the germline V gene (reference sequence). The V segment lost 0 bases and the J segment 0 bases; nucleotides outside the gene matches: 13. The CDR3 contains 18 residues. The sequencing sample was made of gamma-delta T cells. The chain has TRDV3 and TRDJ1; 10 bases agree with TRDD3. The TCR originated in a human donor. It is not recorded whose cells these are; they may come from a transplant donor. This CDR3 reads CAFSWCSYWGMYTDKLIF. For the CDR3, the DNA is TGTGCCTTTAGCTGGTGCTCGTACTGGGGGATGTACACCGATAAACTCATCTTT.